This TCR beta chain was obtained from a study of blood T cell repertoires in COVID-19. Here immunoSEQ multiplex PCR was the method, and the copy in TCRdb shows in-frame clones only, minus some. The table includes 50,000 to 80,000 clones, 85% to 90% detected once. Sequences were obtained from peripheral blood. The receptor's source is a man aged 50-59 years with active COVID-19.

The CDR3 region has the DNA TGTGCCAGTAACAGGAGAAATAACTATGGCTACACCTTC. Translating gives CASNRRNNYGYTF. This chain links TRBV19 with TRBJ1-2, with D possibly being TRBD1 (5 bases). The CDR3 is 13 residues long. V was clipped by 7 bases and J by 1 base, with 10 bases between them. The germline CDR1 and CDR2 sequences are LNHDA and SQIVND (reference sequence). The full variable domain, its missing parts supplied by reference TRBV19 and TRBJ1-2, is DGGITQSPKYLFRKEGQNVTLSCEQNLNHDAMYWYRQDPGQGLRLIYYSQIVNDFQKGDIAEGYSVSREKKESFPLTVTSAQKNPTAFYLCASNRRNNYGYTFGSGTRLTVV.